This TCR beta chain is drawn from a study of blood T cell repertoires in COVID-19. Turning to the study itself: The analysed material was cDNA or gDNA that came from T cells, B-cell-depleted T cells, or PBMCs.

Produced via immunoSEQ multiplex PCR; TCRdb's table is partial and in-frame only. The sample yields roughly 280,000 clones, roughly nine tenths seen once. The source material was peripheral blood. The receptor was isolated from a man aged 35 to 55 with active or convalescent COVID-19.

The CDR3 sequence: CATSDYPGGSYGYTF. The CDR3 DNA follows: TGTGCCACCAGTGATTACCCGGGCGGGTCCTATGGCTACACCTTC. V and J are TRBV24-1 and TRBJ1-2; D uncertain. The germline CDR1 and CDR2 sequences are KGHDR and SFDVKD. CDR3 length: 15 amino acids. Trimming stripped 2 bases from V and 4 bases from J, with 13 bases between.